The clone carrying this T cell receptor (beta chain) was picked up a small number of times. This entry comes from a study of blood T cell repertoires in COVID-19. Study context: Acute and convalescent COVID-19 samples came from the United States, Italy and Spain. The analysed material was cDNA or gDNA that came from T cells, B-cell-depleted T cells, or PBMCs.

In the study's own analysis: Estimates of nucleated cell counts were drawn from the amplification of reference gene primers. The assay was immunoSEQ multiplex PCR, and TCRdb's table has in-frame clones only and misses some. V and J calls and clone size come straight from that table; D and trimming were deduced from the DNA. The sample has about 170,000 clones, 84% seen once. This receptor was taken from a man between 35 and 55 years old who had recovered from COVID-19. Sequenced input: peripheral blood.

The CDR3 here is CALASQDNSPLHF. The CDR3 DNA sequence: TGTGCATTGGCCTCCCAGGATAATTCACCCCTCCACTTT. The V gene is TRBV30, the J gene TRBJ1-6, with D uncertain. From germline, CDR1 is GTSNPN and CDR2 SVGIG (reference sequence). The CDR3 consists of 13 residues. Variable domain in full (rest from reference TRBV30 and TRBJ1-6): SQTIHQWPATLVQPVGSPLSLECTVEGTSNPNLYWYRQAAGRGLQLLFYSVGIGQISSEVPQNLSASRPQDRQFILSSKKLLLSDSGFYLCALASQDNSPLHFGNGTRLTVT.